This T cell receptor beta chain was recovered during a study of cytomegalovirus exposure and HLA in healthy donors. Whole-study findings and limits: Most TCRs appeared rarely, but some public TCRs recurred in many donors.

In this sample, this clone turned up once. The antigen is not known. The assay was immunoSEQ multiplex PCR, and TCRdb's table has in-frame clones only and misses some. The table shows roughly 130,000 clones, with roughly nine tenths occurring only once. Looked up from germline, CDR1 is MGHRA and CDR2 is YSYEKL. With 2 bases removed from V and 0 bases from J, the gap between germline ends came to 11 bases. The CDR3 has 15 residues. The chain recombines TRBV4-1 with TRBJ2-7, with D tentatively TRBD1 (6 bases). Sample: PBMCs. The TCR comes from a man aged 18 to 29 in good health and CMV-seronegative. CDR3 protein: CASSQRQGTSYEQYF. The DNA of the CDR3 is TGCGCCAGCAGCCAAAGGCAGGGGACCTCCTACGAGCAGTACTTC.